Each of the 8 T cell receptor beta chains below was sequenced from the same sample in a study of T cell responses to AZD1222 COVID-19 vaccine. This table comes from immunoSEQ multiplex PCR, and its TCRdb copy is limited to in-frame clones, with some not included. The repertoire holds roughly 130,000 clones, with approximately 88% as singletons. Sequencing used peripheral blood, obtained on day 0 of MenACWY control vaccination. These receptors were taken from an adult in good health.

The gene calls are TRBV3-1 (or the pseudogene TRBV3-2) and TRBJ1-1, with D uncertain. Germline V gene lookup returns CDR1 LGHDT and CDR2 YNNKEL (reference sequence). The CDR3 spans 13 residues. Trimming left V 4 bases short and J 1 base short, with 7 bases between. CDR3 region: CASSRRQNTEAFF. DNA of the CDR3: TGTGCCAGCAGCCGGAGACAGAACACTGAAGCTTTCTTT.

This clone was observed a handful of times. The chain couples TRBV6-2 or TRBV6-3 to TRBJ2-7; TRBD2 matches 9 bases. This CDR3 region has 15 residues. V was clipped by 7 bases and J by 1 base; unmatched bases: 8. Germline loops: CDR1 MNHEY, CDR2 SVGEGT. Written as DNA, the CDR3 is TGTGCCAGCAACCCAAGACTAGCGGTATCCTACGAGCAGTACTTC. Translating gives CASNPRLAVSYEQYF.

This chain uses TRBV5-1 with TRBJ1-6, with D possibly TRBD1 on 5 matching bases. With 0 bases removed from V and 7 bases from J, the gap between germline ends came to 11 bases. Germline V lookup: CDR1 SGHRS, CDR2 YFSETQ. The CDR3 extends over 15 amino acids. CDR3 sequence: CASSLAPGPNSPLHF. CDR3 nucleotide sequence: TGCGCCAGCAGCTTGGCCCCAGGGCCCAATTCACCCCTCCACTTT.

V usage is TRBV6-5 and J usage is TRBJ2-2, with D possibly being TRBD1 (5 bases). This CDR3 contains 13 residues. Trimming took 4 bases from V and 6 from J, leaving 9 bases between them. CDR1 is MNHEY and CDR2 is SVGAGI in the germline V gene. The CDR3 DNA reads TGTGCCAGCAGTTCCGACAGTCCCGGGGAGCTGTTTTTT. This gives the protein CASSSDSPGELFF.

This rearrangement joins TRBV30 to TRBJ2-1; TRBD2 agrees at 11 bases. Germline values: CDR1 GTSNPN, CDR2 SVGIG (reference sequence). The CDR3 is made up of 14 amino acids. Trimming cost V 4 bases and J 8 bases; bases outside gene matches: 7. The CDR3, as DNA: TGTGCCTGGACCGTAGCGGGAGGGCCCTATGAGCAGTTCTTC. This sequence encodes CAWTVAGGPYEQFF.

V and J are TRBV27 and TRBJ1-4; 8 bases map to TRBD1. CDR1 and CDR2 from the germline V gene are MNHEY and SMNVEV (reference sequence). V was clipped by 7 bases and J by 1 base; unmatched bases: 14. The CDR3 consists of 18 residues. CDR3 amino acids: CASKPTPRGLLTNEKLFF. The CDR3 DNA follows: TGTGCCAGCAAACCCACGCCCAGGGGGCTTTTAACTAATGAAAAACTGTTTTTT.

The chain uses TRBV2 and TRBJ2-2, with D hard to call. Germline V gene sequence: CDR1 SNHLY, CDR2 FYNNEI. Trimming removed 1 base at V and 3 bases at J, with 12 bases between. The CDR3 covers 16 residues. The CDR3 DNA follows: TGTGCCAGCAGTGAAGACTGGCAGGTGTACACCGGGGAGCTGTTTTTT. It yields the protein CASSEDWQVYTGELFF.

The rearrangement uses TRBV7-9 and TRBJ2-5, with no clear D. The CDR3 is 14 amino acids. Trimming removed 3 bases at V and 2 bases at J, with 10 bases between. CDR1 is SEHNR, CDR2 FQNEAQ, per germline (reference sequence). For the CDR3, the DNA is TGTGCCAGCAGCTTCGGTCCGGAGCAAGAGACCCAGTACTTC. It codes for CASSFGPEQETQYF.